This T cell receptor beta chain was captured in a study of CD4+ T cells in melanoma. V lost 4 bases to trimming and J lost 1 base, with 11 bases between them. Germline-derived CDR1 and CDR2 are MGHRA and YSYEKL. CDR3 size: 15 residues. Data came from immunoSEQ multiplex PCR; TCRdb stores just in-frame clones and leaves some out. The data contain 13,000 or so clones, around 68% of them singletons. This clone was seen a handful of times. This sequence originates from a human donor with melanoma. Specimen: cells from a culture (not recorded whether cultured in vitro). V is TRBV4-1 and J is TRBJ1-5; D is uncertain. The CDR3 region is CASSRRQASNQPQHF. The CDR3 DNA follows: TGCGCCAGCAGCCGCCGGCAGGCAAGCAATCAGCCCCAGCATTTT.